The 15 T cell receptor beta chains presented below share a single source sample, sequenced in a study of T cell responses to AZD1222 COVID-19 vaccine. TCRdb's table, derived via immunoSEQ multiplex PCR, lists solely in-frame clones and lacks some. The data show around 100,000 clones, with 88% seen just once and less than 20% held by the top ten. Sequences were derived from peripheral blood, sampled on day 0 of AZD1222 vaccination. All receptors derive from an adult in good health.

This clone appeared once. This chain links TRBV4-2 with TRBJ2-1; D call uncertain. The CDR3 is 13 amino acids. Germline-derived CDR1 and CDR2 are LGHNA and YNFKEQ. V lost 0 bases to trimming and J lost 8 bases, with 8 bases between them. The CDR3 DNA sequence: TGTGCCAGCAGCCAAGATCGACTGGATGAGCAGTTCTTC. Translated, it gives CASSQDRLDEQFF.

This clone was recorded only once. This chain uses TRBV27 with TRBJ2-5; D unresolved. CDR1 and CDR2 from the germline V gene are MNHEY and SMNVEV (reference sequence). CDR3 size: 14 residues. Deletions cut 4 bases from V and 4 bases from J, with 13 bases between. Written as DNA, the CDR3 is TGTGCCAGCAGTTCACAAGGAACGGTAGAGACCCAGTACTTC. Its translation is CASSSQGTVETQYF.

The chain joins TRBV15 to TRBJ1-1; D unclear. V lost 6 bases to trimming and J lost 3 bases, with 8 bases between them. CDR1 and CDR2 (germline): LNHNV, YYDKDF (reference sequence). The CDR3 extends over 12 amino acids. CDR3 protein: CATRAGDTEAFF. CDR3 DNA: TGTGCCACCAGGGCTGGGGACACTGAAGCTTTCTTT. The variable domain in full, with the rest retrieved from reference TRBV15 and TRBJ1-1, is DAMVIQNPRYQVTQFGKPVTLSCSQTLNHNVMYWYQQKSSQAPKLLFHYYDKDFNNEADTPDNFQSRRPNTSFCFLDIRSPGLGDTAMYLCATRAGDTEAFFGQGTRLTVV.

Only a few counts were recorded for this clone. The J gene is TRBJ2-7, the V gene TRBV28, with 7 bases aligning to TRBD1. Unmatched junction bases numbered 11, after V lost 6 bases and J lost 3 bases. Per the germline V gene, CDR1 is MDHEN and CDR2 is SYDVKM. The CDR3 contains 15 residues. The CDR3 loop is CASSSPRAGGYEQYF. For the CDR3, the DNA is TGTGCCAGCAGCTCGCCTCGGGCAGGGGGCTACGAGCAGTACTTC.

The CDR3: CASNLLGQSTQYF. As DNA, the CDR3 is TGTGCCAGCAACCTCTTAGGACAGTCTACGCAGTATTTT. This chain links TRBV12-3 or TRBV12-4 with TRBJ2-3; D perhaps matches TRBD1 (6 bases). The germline V and J ends were trimmed by 7 bases and 8 bases, with 16 bases remaining between them. The CDR3 has 13 amino acids.

The V gene is TRBV5-1, the J gene TRBJ2-5, with 7 bases fitting TRBD1. The V and J ends lost 4 bases and 1 base, in that order; junction bases with no gene match: 4. In germline, CDR1 is SGHRS, CDR2 YFSETQ. The CDR3 sequence is 14 residues long. The CDR3 nucleotides read TGCGCCAGCAGCCGGGACAGCAGCCAAGAGACCCAGTACTTC. Amino acid sequence: CASSRDSSQETQYF.

This chain uses TRBV4-3 with TRBJ2-7; 11 positions match TRBD2. The CDR3 sequence is 14 residues long. With 2 bases clipped from V and 6 bases from J, the junction kept 3 bases outside the gene matches. Germline V gives CDR1 LGHNA, CDR2 YSLEER. CDR3 region: CASSQRLAGGEQYF. The CDR3 coding sequence is TGCGCCAGCAGCCAACGCCTAGCGGGGGGCGAGCAGTACTTC.

The J gene is TRBJ1-1, the V gene TRBV5-5; D uncertain. From germline, CDR1 is SGHKS and CDR2 YYEKEE (reference sequence). The CDR3 is 15 residues long. Trimming cost V 0 bases and J 1 base, with 10 bases left between them. As DNA, the CDR3 is TGTGCCAGCAGCTTGGCCGCTGGCCAGAACACTGAAGCTTTCTTT. Protein sequence: CASSLAAGQNTEAFF.

The rearrangement uses TRBV6-5 and TRBJ2-7; D is unclear. The CDR3 sequence is 13 residues long. The V gene's germline CDR1 is MNHEY and CDR2 SVGAGI. V was cut by 6 bases and J by 4 bases, with 13 bases left in between. The CDR3, as DNA: TGTGCCAGCAGCGCCGCGGCAGGATACGAGCAGTACTTC. It encodes CASSAAAGYEQYF.

This chain uses TRBV6-6 with TRBJ2-2; D is unresolved. This CDR3 is 14 amino acids long. V was cut by 2 bases and J by 3 bases, with 7 bases left in between. Germline V gene sequence: CDR1 MNHNY, CDR2 SVGAGI (reference sequence). The CDR3 DNA is TGTGCCAGCAGTTACGGAGCCTACACCGGGGAGCTGTTTTTT. Its translation is CASSYGAYTGELFF.

This clone was recorded a few times. The V call is TRBV5-8, the J call TRBJ1-3; D possibly corresponds to TRBD1 (6 bases). The CDR3 consists of 17 residues. The V and J ends lost 3 bases and 3 bases respectively, with 19 bases between them. Germline loops: CDR1 SGHTS, CDR2 YDEGEE. CDR3 sequence (DNA): TGTGCCAGCAGCTCCCGTGTGGGAGGACAGCTTGGAAACACCATATATTTT. Protein product: CASSSRVGGQLGNTIYF.

In its sample, this clone was seen once. This CDR3 is CASSLGGTKADTQYF. The CDR3 nucleotides are TGTGCCAGCAGCTTAGGTGGGACCAAGGCAGATACGCAGTATTTT. The V and J genes are TRBV7-3 and TRBJ2-3, with D possibly being TRBD1 or TRBD2 (5 bases each). This CDR3 is built from 15 residues. Trimming removed 2 bases at V and 4 bases at J, with 13 bases between. CDR1 is SGHTA, CDR2 FQGTGA, per germline.

The rearrangement joins TRBV29-1 to TRBJ1-5, with 7 nucleotides matching TRBD1. After removal of 6 bases from V and 2 bases from J, the junction contained 7 bases not matched to a gene. CDR3 length: 14 amino acids. Germline V gene data show CDR1 as SQVTM and CDR2 as ANQGSEA. The CDR3 DNA reads as TGCAGCGTAAGGACAGGTTCACGCAATCAGCCCCAGCATTTT. Its protein is CSVRTGSRNQPQHF.

This sequence joins TRBV21-1 and TRBJ2-5. TRBV21-1 is designated a pseudogene. The CDR3 has 13 residues. As DNA, the CDR3 is TGTGCCAGCAGCAAAGGACACCAAGAGACCCAGTACTTC. It yields the protein CASSKGHQETQYF.

This clone was counted a single time. The chain recombines TRBV3-1 (or the pseudogene TRBV3-2) with TRBJ1-1, with 11 bases that match TRBD1. Germline V gives CDR1 LGHDT, CDR2 YNNKEL (reference sequence). The CDR3 consists of 21 residues. V lost 1 base and J lost 3; bases outside the gene matches: 19. CDR3 coding DNA: TGTGCCAGCAGCCAAGGAAAGGAGCGGGGGCCGGACAGGGGGCCCCACACTGAAGCTTTCTTT. It specifies CASSQGKERGPDRGPHTEAFF.